Below, 21 T cell receptor beta chains from the same sample are listed, as sequenced in a study of CD8 T cells in ankylosing spondylitis (dated by TCRdb to about 2017). General findings and caveats noted by the study authors: Blood from ankylosing spondylitis patients appeared to be characterized by a TCR beta motif composed of about eight highly homologous amino acid variants.

No antigen is known for these receptors. The library was generated by 5' RACE. Sequencing was carried out with an Illumina HiSeq 2500. TCRdb passed the public sequencing reads through fastp at Q25 and MiXCR, retaining productive beta sequences. Rows with one shared CDR3 protein collapse into an entry with the most common genes and DNA. The table for this sample lists some 840,000 distinct CDR3 sequences; 10% to 15% of them were counted only once. The top ten hold roughly 0.51% of the sample. The sequenced sample consisted of blood, either unsorted or a sorted T cell fraction (not recorded which). Receptors were obtained from a male donor with ankylosing spondylitis.

At least ten counts were recorded for this clonotype. V and J are TRBV27 and TRBJ2-7; TRBD2 matches at 7 bases. The V segment lost 2 bases and the J segment 3 bases; nucleotides outside the gene matches: 10. The CDR3 has 16 amino acids. Germline lookup yields CDR1 MNHEY and CDR2 SMNVEV (reference sequence). The CDR3 region is CASSLVRERAYYEQYF. DNA for the CDR3: TGTGCCAGCAGTTTAGTGCGGGAGAGGGCGTACTACGAGCAGTACTTC.

The chain carries TRBV11-2 and TRBJ2-1; D unresolved. Germline values: CDR1 SGHAT, CDR2 FQNNGV. The CDR3 consists of 10 residues. Between the trimmed V and J ends, which lost 11 bases and 0 bases, there was a span of 2 bases. DNA of the CDR3: TGTGCCTGCTCCTACAATGAGCAGTTCTTC. Translating gives CACSYNEQFF.

V gene TRBV20-1 combines with J gene TRBJ2-3; D is undetermined. Germline V lookup: CDR1 DFQATT, CDR2 SNEGSKA (reference sequence). This CDR3 is built from 13 residues. V lost 6 bases and J lost 2, with 12 bases in between. CDR3 region: CSAKGPHTDTQYF. In DNA form, the CDR3 reads TGCAGTGCAAAAGGCCCTCACACAGATACGCAGTATTTT.

This chain uses TRBV9 with TRBJ2-3, with D perhaps TRBD1 (5 bases). This CDR3 has 16 amino acids. V was trimmed by 2 bases and J by 1 base, leaving 14 bases between them. The germline gives CDR1 SGDLS, CDR2 YYNGEE. CDR3 nucleotides: TGTGCCAGCAGCGTCAGGGTAGGGGCCGGCACAGATACGCAGTATTTT. It specifies CASSVRVGAGTDTQYF.

This clonotype was seen ten or more times. The chain joins TRBV6-2 or TRBV6-3 to TRBJ1-6, with no clear D. The length of the CDR3 is 10 residues. Trimming stripped 7 bases from V and 10 bases from J, with 5 bases between. Germline values: CDR1 MNHEY, CDR2 SVGEGT. This chain's CDR3 is CASKKSPLHF. The DNA of the CDR3 is TGTGCCAGCAAAAAGTCACCCCTCCACTTT.

This clonotype was counted between two and nine times. The chain employs TRBV27 and TRBJ2-5, with D tentatively TRBD1 (6 bases). V dropped 3 bases and J dropped 5 bases, with 13 bases sitting between them. Looked up from germline, CDR1 is MNHEY and CDR2 is SMNVEV (reference sequence). The CDR3 totals 14 residues. Written as DNA, the CDR3 is TGTGCCAGCAGTTTTGGGGGCAAGGCCGAGACCCAGTACTTC. Translating it yields CASSFGGKAETQYF.

This clonotype was detected only a few times. The rearrangement links TRBV29-1 to TRBJ1-2; D unclear. Germline lookup yields CDR1 SQVTM and CDR2 ANQGSEA. The CDR3 extends over 14 amino acids. With 4 bases removed from V and 1 base from J, the gap between germline ends came to 13 bases. The CDR3 is CSVVGDRVNYGYTF. The CDR3 nucleotides are TGCAGCGTTGTGGGCGACCGAGTTAACTATGGCTACACCTTC.

The rearrangement joins TRBV6-2 or TRBV6-3 to TRBJ2-1; D gene uncertain. Germline values: CDR1 MNHEY, CDR2 SVGEGT. Trimming removed 4 bases from V and 0 bases from J, with 13 bases in between. The CDR3 covers 16 residues. The chain's CDR3 is CASSSPDPSSYNEQFF. The DNA for the CDR3 is TGTGCCAGCAGTTCTCCGGACCCGAGCTCCTACAATGAGCAGTTCTTC.

The chain carries TRBV12-3 or TRBV12-4 and TRBJ2-2, with 11 bases matching TRBD2. This CDR3 has 14 amino acids. The V and J ends lost 6 bases and 6 bases, in that order; junction bases with no gene match: 3. The chain's CDR3 is CASRVAGGAGELFF. CDR3 DNA sequence: TGTGCCAGCAGAGTAGCGGGAGGGGCCGGGGAGCTGTTTTTT.

This chain uses TRBV18 with TRBJ2-7, with TRBD1 as a possible D gene (5 bases). The V end lost 0 bases, the J end lost 2 bases, and 8 bases lay between the germline ends. CDR1 KGHSH and CDR2 LQKENI come from the germline V gene. The CDR3 is 14 amino acids. This chain's CDR3 is CASSPPVRAYEQYF. The CDR3 nucleotides are TGTGCCAGCTCACCACCGGTCAGGGCCTACGAGCAGTACTTC. The full variable domain, completed using reference TRBV18 and TRBJ2-7, is NAGVMQNPRHLVRRRGQEARLRCSPMKGHSHVYWYRQLPEEGLKFMVYLQKENIIDESGMPKERFSAEFPKEGPSILRIQQVVRGDSAAYFCASSPPVRAYEQYFGPGTRLTVT.

This clonotype was picked up many times. The V and J genes are TRBV7-6 and TRBJ1-3; TRBD1 might be the D (6 bases). The CDR3 has 13 residues. Deletions cut 2 bases from V and 8 bases from J, with 10 bases between. Germline V gene sequence: CDR1 SGHVS, CDR2 FNYEAQ. The CDR3 loop is CASSLYRADTIYF. The CDR3 coding sequence is TGTGCCAGCAGCTTATACAGGGCGGACACCATATATTTT. Full variable domain (missing parts from reference TRBV7-6 and TRBJ1-3): GAGVSQSPRYKVTKRGQDVALRCDPISGHVSLYWYRQALGQGPEFLTYFNYEAQQDKSGLPNDRFSAERPEGSISTLTIQRTEQRDSAMYRCASSLYRADTIYFGEGSWLTVV.

The chain combines TRBV9 with TRBJ1-1; the D gene is possibly TRBD1 (6 bases). Germline CDR1 is SGDLS and CDR2 is YYNGEE. Trimming removed 3 bases from V and 0 bases from J, with 18 bases in between. This CDR3 region has 17 residues. CDR3 amino acids: CASSDTRGRLMNTEAFF. CDR3 sequence (DNA): TGTGCCAGCAGCGACACCAGGGGACGGCTAATGAACACTGAAGCTTTCTTT.

This clonotype was seen a handful of times. CDR3 protein: CASSQTGSREKLFF. The CDR3 nucleotides read TGTGCCAGCTCTCAAACGGGATCTCGGGAAAAACTGTTTTTT. V and J are TRBV18 and TRBJ1-4; D ambiguous. CDR1 is KGHSH, CDR2 LQKENI, per germline. The CDR3 totals 14 residues. V was shortened by 6 bases and J by 8 bases, with 16 bases between the two germline ends.

This clonotype has only a few counts. The CDR3 reads CASSSSPQGSYEQYF. The CDR3, as DNA: TGTGCCAGCAGCTCTTCCCCACAGGGCTCCTACGAGCAGTACTTC. The chain links TRBV5-6 to TRBJ2-7; tentatively, D is TRBD1 (6 bases). Germline V CDR1 and CDR2: SGHDT, YYEEEE. CDR3 length: 15 residues. V was pared by 3 bases and J by 0 bases, with 13 bases between.

The chain employs TRBV6-1 and TRBJ1-2; no definite D call. The length of the CDR3 is 14 residues. The ends were cut back, 5 bases at V and 5 bases at J, with 15 bases in the middle. From germline, CDR1 is MNHNS and CDR2 SASEGT. For the CDR3, the DNA is TGTGCCAGCAGTCCTACTACTGGGTATTATGGCTACACCTTC. This codes for CASSPTTGYYGYTF.

The V call is TRBV24-1, the J call TRBJ2-2, with D possibly TRBD2 on 6 matching bases. The V end was cut by 0 bases, the J end by 0 bases, with 13 bases between. From germline, CDR1 is KGHDR and CDR2 SFDVKD. This CDR3 spans 18 amino acids. The CDR3 bases are TGTGCCACCAGTGATTTGGAGGGGACTGCTACGAACACCGGGGAGCTGTTTTTT. Translating it yields CATSDLEGTATNTGELFF.

This clonotype occurred many times. CDR3 sequence: CATSTGKGTVQEPVQYF. As DNA, the CDR3 is TGTGCCACCAGCACCGGGAAGGGGACGGTACAGGAGCCAGTTCAGTACTTC. V is TRBV15 and J is TRBJ2-4, with D possibly called TRBD1 or TRBD2 (5 bases each). CDR3 length equals 17 residues. Between the trimmed V and J ends, which lost 4 bases and 11 bases, there was a span of 27 bases. Germline CDR1 reads LNHNV; CDR2 reads YYDKDF (reference sequence).

The rearrangement joins TRBV6-1 to TRBJ2-1; TRBD1 matches 8 bases. There are 17 residues in the CDR3. Germline V gene data show CDR1 as MNHNS and CDR2 as SASEGT. V dropped 8 bases and J dropped 4; count of bases not matched to a gene: 16. CDR3 nucleotides: TGTGCCAGCGCACCTAGGATCGGGACAGGACTTTACAATGAGCAGTTCTTC. Amino acids: CASAPRIGTGLYNEQFF.

This clonotype showed up many times. The genes are TRBV6-4 and TRBJ2-2; perhaps TRBD2 as D (5 bases). Trimming stripped 11 bases from V and 6 bases from J, with 16 bases between. Germline assignment: CDR1 MRHNA and CDR2 SNTAGT. This CDR3 contains 13 residues. The CDR3 sequence: CASRWSEAGELFF. Written as DNA, the CDR3 is TGTGCCTCACGATGGTCGGAGGCCGGGGAGCTGTTTTTT.

The table lists this clonotype with a few counts. V and J are TRBV9 and TRBJ2-5; no reliable D call. Germline V lookup: CDR1 SGDLS, CDR2 YYNGEE. The CDR3 length is 15 residues. Trimming pared 0 bases from V and 2 bases from J, leaving 11 bases between. CDR3 loop: CASSVERWEQETQYF. DNA of the CDR3: TGTGCCAGCAGCGTAGAACGATGGGAACAAGAGACCCAGTACTTC.

This clonotype was seen many times. The genes are TRBV4-3 and TRBJ1-6; possibly TRBD1 for D (5 bases). The CDR3 runs 15 residues. V was shortened by 0 bases and J by 7 bases, with 10 bases between the two germline ends. Looked up from germline, CDR1 is LGHNA and CDR2 is YSLEER. The CDR3: CASSQEEGQNSPLHF. CDR3 bases: TGCGCCAGCAGCCAAGAAGAGGGGCAAAATTCACCCCTCCACTTT.